This T cell receptor (beta chain) was identified in a study of T-cell reconstitution after alpha-beta-depleted transplantation in children. Notes on the study in general: There were reportedly several hundred expanded graft clones from which alpha-beta T cells came about two months after transplant. Surviving recipient T cells and thymic progenitors accounted for the high day-60 TCRbeta diversity observed in some patients. From newly produced T cells came most of the T-cell counts and diversity one year after transplant.

There are 17 residues in the CDR3. With V trimmed by 4 bases and J by 3 bases, 10 bases remained unmatched. Germline CDR1 ENHRY, CDR2 SYGVKD. About this clonotype: No antigen is known for it.

The library targeted TCRbeta and was prepared with unique molecular identifiers. TCRdb re-called the PCR reads with MiXCR, one entry per CDR3 protein. The sample has about a million distinct CDR3 sequences, 25% to 30% seen once. Sequencing was performed on PBMCs, mostly from graft donor cells, taken 360 days after TCRalphabeta/CD19-depleted stem cell transplant. This chain links TRBV10-3 with TRBJ2-3; TRBD2 matches 10 bases. This clonotype was obtained from a boy under two years old who had a stem cell transplant for SCID, so the T cells may come from the graft donor. CDR3 bases: TGTGCCATCAGTGCAGCGGGGGGGGTAATGAGGACAGATACGCAGTATTTT. This gives the protein CAISAAGGVMRTDTQYF.